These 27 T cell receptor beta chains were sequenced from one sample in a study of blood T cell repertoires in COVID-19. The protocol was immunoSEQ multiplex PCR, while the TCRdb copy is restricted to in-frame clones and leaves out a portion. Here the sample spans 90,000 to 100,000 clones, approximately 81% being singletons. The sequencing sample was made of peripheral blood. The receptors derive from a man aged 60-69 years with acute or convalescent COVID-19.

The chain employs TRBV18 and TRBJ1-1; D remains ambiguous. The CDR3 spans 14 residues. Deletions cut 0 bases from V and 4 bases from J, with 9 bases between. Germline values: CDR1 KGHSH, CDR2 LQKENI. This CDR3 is CASSPPVRGTEAFF. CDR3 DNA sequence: TGTGCCAGCTCACCACCGGTACGGGGCACTGAAGCTTTCTTT.

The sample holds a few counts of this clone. In DNA form, the CDR3 reads TGTGCCATCAGGGACAGATCCTACGAGCAGTACTTC. This codes for CAIRDRSYEQYF. This chain uses TRBV10-3 with TRBJ2-7, with TRBD1 as a possible D gene (6 bases). V was cut by 6 bases and J by 1 base, with 7 bases left in between. This CDR3 region has 12 residues. Germline V gives CDR1 ENHRY, CDR2 SYGVKD.

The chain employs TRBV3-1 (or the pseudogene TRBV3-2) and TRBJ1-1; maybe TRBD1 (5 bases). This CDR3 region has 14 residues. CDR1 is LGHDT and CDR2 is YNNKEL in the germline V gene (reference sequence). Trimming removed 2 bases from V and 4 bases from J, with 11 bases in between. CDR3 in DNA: TGTGCCAGCAGCCAAAGGGGCGTCGGCACTGAAGCTTTCTTT. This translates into CASSQRGVGTEAFF.

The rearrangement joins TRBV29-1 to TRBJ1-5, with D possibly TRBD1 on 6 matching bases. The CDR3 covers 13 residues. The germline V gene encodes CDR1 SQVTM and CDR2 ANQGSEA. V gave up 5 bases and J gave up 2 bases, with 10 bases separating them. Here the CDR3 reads CSVSQGGNQPQHF. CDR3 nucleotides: TGCAGCGTTTCACAGGGTGGCAATCAGCCCCAGCATTTT. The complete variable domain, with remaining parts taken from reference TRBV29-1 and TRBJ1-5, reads SAVISQKPSRDICQRGTSLTIQCQVDSQVTMMFWYRQQPGQSLTLIATANQGSEATYESGFVIDKFPISRPNLTFSTLTVSNMSPEDSSIYLCSVSQGGNQPQHFGDGTRLSIL.

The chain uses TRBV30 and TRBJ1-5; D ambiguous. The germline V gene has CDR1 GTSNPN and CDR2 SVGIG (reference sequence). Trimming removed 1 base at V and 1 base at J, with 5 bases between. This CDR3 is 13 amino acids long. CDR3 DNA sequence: TGTGCCTGGAGTGCTCAGAGCAATCAGCCCCAGCATTTT. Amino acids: CAWSAQSNQPQHF.

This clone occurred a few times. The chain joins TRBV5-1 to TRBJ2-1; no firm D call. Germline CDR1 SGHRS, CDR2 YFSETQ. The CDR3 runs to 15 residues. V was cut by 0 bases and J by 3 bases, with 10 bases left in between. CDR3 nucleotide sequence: TGCGCCAGCAGCTTGGCCGGCGCTAGCTACAATGAGCAGTTCTTC. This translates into CASSLAGASYNEQFF.

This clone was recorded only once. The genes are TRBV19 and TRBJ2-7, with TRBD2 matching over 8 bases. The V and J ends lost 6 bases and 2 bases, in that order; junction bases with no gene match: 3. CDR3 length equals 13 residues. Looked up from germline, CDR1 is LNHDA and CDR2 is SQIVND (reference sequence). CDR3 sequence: CASRKGLAYEQYF. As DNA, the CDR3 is TGTGCCAGTAGAAAGGGACTAGCCTACGAGCAGTACTTC.

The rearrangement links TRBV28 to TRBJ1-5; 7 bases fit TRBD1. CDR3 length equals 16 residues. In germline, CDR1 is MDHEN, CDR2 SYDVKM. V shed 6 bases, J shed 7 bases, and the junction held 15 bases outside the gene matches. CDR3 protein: CASSLGLQGTFQPQHF. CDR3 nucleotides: TGTGCCAGCAGCTTAGGATTACAGGGGACTTTCCAGCCCCAGCATTTT.

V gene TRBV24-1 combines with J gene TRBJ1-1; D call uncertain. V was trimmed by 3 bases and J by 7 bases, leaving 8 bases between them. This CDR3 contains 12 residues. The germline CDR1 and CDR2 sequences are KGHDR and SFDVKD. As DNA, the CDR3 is TGTGCCACCAGTGATGTCAGCGGTGAAGCTTTCTTT. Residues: CATSDVSGEAFF.

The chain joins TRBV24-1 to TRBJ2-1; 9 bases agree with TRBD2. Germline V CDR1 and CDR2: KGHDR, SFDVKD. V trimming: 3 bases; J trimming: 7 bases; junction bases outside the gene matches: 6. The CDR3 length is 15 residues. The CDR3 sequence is CATSDHLAGLNEQFF. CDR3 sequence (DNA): TGTGCCACCAGTGATCATCTAGCGGGGTTAAATGAGCAGTTCTTC.

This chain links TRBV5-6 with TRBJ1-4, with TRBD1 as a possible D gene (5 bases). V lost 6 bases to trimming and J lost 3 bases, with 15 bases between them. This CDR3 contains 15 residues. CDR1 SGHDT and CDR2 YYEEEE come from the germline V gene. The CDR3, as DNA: TGTGCCAGCATCGACAGCCGGGCGTCTAATGAAAAACTGTTTTTT. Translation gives CASIDSRASNEKLFF.

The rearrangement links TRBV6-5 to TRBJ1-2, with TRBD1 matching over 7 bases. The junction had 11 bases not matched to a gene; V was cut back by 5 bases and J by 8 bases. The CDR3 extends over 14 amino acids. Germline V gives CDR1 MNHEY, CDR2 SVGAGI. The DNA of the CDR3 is TGTGCCAGCAGTACGGTAGACAGGGCGGGAGGCTACACCTTC. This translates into CASSTVDRAGGYTF.

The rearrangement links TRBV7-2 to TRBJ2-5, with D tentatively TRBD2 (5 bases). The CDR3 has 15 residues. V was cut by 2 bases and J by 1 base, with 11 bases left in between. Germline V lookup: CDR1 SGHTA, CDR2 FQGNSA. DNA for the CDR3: TGTGCCAGCAGCTTAAGGACGGGGAGCCAAGAGACCCAGTACTTC. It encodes CASSLRTGSQETQYF. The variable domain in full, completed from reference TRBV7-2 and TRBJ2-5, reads GAGVSQSPSNKVTEKGKDVELRCDPISGHTALYWYRQSLGQGLEFLIYFQGNSAPDKSGLPSDRFSAERTGGSVSTLTIQRTQQEDSAVYLCASSLRTGSQETQYFGPGTRLLVL.

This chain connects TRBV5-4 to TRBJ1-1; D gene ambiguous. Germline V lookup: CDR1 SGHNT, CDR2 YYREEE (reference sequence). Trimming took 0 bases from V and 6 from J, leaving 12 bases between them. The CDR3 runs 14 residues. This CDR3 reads CASSLGSVGPEAFF. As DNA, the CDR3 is TGTGCCAGCAGCTTGGGTAGCGTTGGGCCTGAAGCTTTCTTT.

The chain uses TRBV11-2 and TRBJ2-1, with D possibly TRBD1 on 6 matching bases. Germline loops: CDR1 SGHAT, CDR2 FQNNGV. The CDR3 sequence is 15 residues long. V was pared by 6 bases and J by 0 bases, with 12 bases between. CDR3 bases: TGTGCCAGCAGGCCGGGACAAAGCTCCTACAATGAGCAGTTCTTC. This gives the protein CASRPGQSSYNEQFF. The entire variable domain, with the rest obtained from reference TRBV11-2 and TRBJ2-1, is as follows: EAGVAQSPRYKIIEKRQSVAFWCNPISGHATLYWYQQILGQGPKLLIQFQNNGVVDDSQLPKDRFSAERLKGVDSTLKIQPAKLEDSAVYLCASRPGQSSYNEQFFGPGTRLTVL.

CDR3 protein: CAISVVGGYQPQHF. CDR3 coding DNA: TGTGCCATCAGTGTGGTAGGGGGCTATCAGCCCCAGCATTTT. The chain employs TRBV10-3 and TRBJ1-5; 7 nucleotides agree with TRBD1. This CDR3 is 14 amino acids long. Germline V gives CDR1 ENHRY, CDR2 SYGVKD. Losses at the gene ends were 4 bases for V and 5 bases for J; bases not matched to a gene: 5.

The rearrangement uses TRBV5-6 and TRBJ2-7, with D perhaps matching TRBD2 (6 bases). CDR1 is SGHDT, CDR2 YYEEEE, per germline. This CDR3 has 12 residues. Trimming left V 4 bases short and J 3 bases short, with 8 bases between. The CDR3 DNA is TGTGCCAGCAGCCGGGGAGGCTACGAGCAGTACGTC. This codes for CASSRGGYEQYV.

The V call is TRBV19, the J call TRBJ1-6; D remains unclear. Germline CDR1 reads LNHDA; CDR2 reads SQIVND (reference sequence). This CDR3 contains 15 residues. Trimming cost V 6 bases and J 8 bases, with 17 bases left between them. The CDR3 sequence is CASSTGGFKDSPLHF. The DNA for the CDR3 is TGTGCCAGTAGCACCGGCGGCTTTAAGGATTCACCCCTCCACTTT.

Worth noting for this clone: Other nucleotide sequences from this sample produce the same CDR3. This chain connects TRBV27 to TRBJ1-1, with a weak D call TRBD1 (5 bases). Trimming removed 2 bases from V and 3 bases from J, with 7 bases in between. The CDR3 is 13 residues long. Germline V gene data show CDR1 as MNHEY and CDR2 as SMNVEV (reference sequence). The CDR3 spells CASSLGGDTEAFF. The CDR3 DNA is TGTGCCAGCAGTTTAGGGGGGGACACTGAAGCTTTCTTT.

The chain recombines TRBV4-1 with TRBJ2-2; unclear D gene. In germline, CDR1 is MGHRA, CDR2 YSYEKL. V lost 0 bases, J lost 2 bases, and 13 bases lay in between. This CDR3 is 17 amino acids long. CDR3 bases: TGCGCCAGCAGCCAAGATGTGAGCGCACCTAACACCGGGGAGCTGTTTTTT. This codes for CASSQDVSAPNTGELFF.

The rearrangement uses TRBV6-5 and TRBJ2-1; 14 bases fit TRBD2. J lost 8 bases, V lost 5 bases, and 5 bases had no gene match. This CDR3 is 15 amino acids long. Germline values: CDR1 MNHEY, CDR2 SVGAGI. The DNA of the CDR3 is TGTGCCAGCAGTCGGACTAGCGGGGGGTTCGATGAGCAGTTCTTC. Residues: CASSRTSGGFDEQFF.

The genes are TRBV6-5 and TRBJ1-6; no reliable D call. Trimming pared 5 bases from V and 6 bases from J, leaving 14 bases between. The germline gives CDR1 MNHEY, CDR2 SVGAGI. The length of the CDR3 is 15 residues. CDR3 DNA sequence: TGTGCCAGCAGTAGTGTCGGGTCTATTAATTCACCCCTCCACTTT. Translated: CASSSVGSINSPLHF.

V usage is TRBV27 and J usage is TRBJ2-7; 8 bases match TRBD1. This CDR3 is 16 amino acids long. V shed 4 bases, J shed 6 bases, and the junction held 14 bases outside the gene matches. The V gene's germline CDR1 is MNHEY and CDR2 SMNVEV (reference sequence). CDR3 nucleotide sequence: TGTGCCAGCAGTTCTCTTCTCGGGACAGGAGGTCGCGAGCAGTACTTC. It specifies CASSSLLGTGGREQYF.

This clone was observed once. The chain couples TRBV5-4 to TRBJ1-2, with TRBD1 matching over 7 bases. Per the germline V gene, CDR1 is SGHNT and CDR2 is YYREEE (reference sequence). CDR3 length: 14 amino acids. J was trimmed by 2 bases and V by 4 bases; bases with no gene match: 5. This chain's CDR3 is CASSTGQVNYGYTF. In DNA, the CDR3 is TGTGCCAGCAGCACCGGACAGGTCAACTATGGCTACACCTTC.

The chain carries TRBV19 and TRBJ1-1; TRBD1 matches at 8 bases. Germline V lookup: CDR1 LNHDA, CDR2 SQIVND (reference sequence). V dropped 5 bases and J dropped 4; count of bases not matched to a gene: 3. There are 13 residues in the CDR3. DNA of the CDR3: TGTGCCAGTAGTCCACAGGGGGTCACTGAAGCTTTCTTT. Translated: CASSPQGVTEAFF.

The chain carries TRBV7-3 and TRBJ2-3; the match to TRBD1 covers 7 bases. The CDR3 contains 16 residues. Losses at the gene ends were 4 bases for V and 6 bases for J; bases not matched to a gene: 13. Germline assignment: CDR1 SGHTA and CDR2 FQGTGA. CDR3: CASSSSTGTVWDTQYF. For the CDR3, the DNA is TGTGCCAGCAGCTCCTCGACCGGGACAGTTTGGGATACGCAGTATTTT.

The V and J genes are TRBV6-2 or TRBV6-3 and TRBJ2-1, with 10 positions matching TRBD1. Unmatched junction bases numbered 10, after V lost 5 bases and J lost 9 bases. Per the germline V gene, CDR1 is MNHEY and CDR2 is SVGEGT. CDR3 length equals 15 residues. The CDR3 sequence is CASSPGTGAAGEQFF. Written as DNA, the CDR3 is TGTGCCAGCAGTCCCGGGACAGGGGCTGCCGGTGAGCAGTTCTTC.